This entry features one T cell receptor beta chain sequence. The antigen is unknown. TCRdb re-analysed the 5' RACE reads in MiXCR, keeping a single row per CDR3 protein. The table includes 200,000 to 250,000 distinct CDR3 sequences, 6% to 8.5% detected once. This CDR3 spans 14 amino acids. Per the germline V gene, CDR1 is LGHDT and CDR2 is YNNKEL (reference sequence). Trimming removed 0 bases at V and 5 bases at J, with 9 bases between. The sample belongs to a study of identical twins. Study-wide points: For out-of-frame beta sequences, excess twin sharing was weaker.

The sample was also linked to a second study, of yellow fever vaccine responses in identical twins.

V gene TRBV3-1 combines with J gene TRBJ2-3; TRBD1 might be the D (5 bases). This TCR was sampled from a woman between 18 and 30 years old in good health. Material for sequencing was CD8+ T cells sorted from blood. CDR3 loop: CASSQEGVVDTQYF. The CDR3 DNA reads as TGTGCCAGCAGCCAAGAAGGGGTAGTAGATACGCAGTATTTT.